What follows are 12 T cell receptor beta chains derived from one specimen sequenced in a study of CD8+CD57+ T cells in acquired aplastic anemia (dated by TCRdb to the late 2010s). The sequencer was an Illumina HiSeq 2000. Profiling of TCR beta VDJ combinations and CDR3 sequences used genomic DNA as the template. The raw public reads went through TCRdb reprocessing: fastp at Q25, MiXCR clone calling, in-frame beta chains kept. CDR3 protein sequences are deduplicated, and each keeps its most common genes and DNA. This sample holds hundreds of thousands of distinct CDR3 sequences; roughly 64% were observed only once. 3.5% to 4.5% of the sample lies in the top ten. Sequenced sample: sorted CD4+, CD8+, or CD8+CD57+ T cells (not recorded which) from PBMCs. The receptors derive from a human donor in good health, serving as a control.

The gene calls are TRBV12-3 or TRBV12-4 and TRBJ2-6; D gene unclear. V was trimmed by 5 bases and J by 0 bases, leaving 8 bases between them. The CDR3 is made up of 15 amino acids. CDR3 sequence reads: CASSPKGSGANVLTF. DNA of the CDR3: TGTGCCAGCAGTCCAAAGGGCTCTGGGGCCAACGTCCTGACTTTC.

To note about this clonotype: A much larger clone lies a single base off, so this may be a read error. The chain recombines TRBV25-1 with TRBJ1-1; D perhaps matches TRBD1 (6 bases). CDR1 MGHDK and CDR2 SYGVNS come from the germline V gene. The germline V and J ends were trimmed by 11 bases and 1 base, with 23 bases remaining between them. The CDR3 extends over 16 amino acids. In DNA, the CDR3 is TGTGCCGGCCCCGAAGAAAAGACAGGATCGAACACTGAAGCTTTCTTT. Its translation is CAGPEEKTGSNTEAFF.

The CDR3 DNA reads TGTGCCAGCAGCTTGACGAGCGGGGGCGGAGGCACGCAGTATTTT. Encoded protein: CASSLTSGGGGTQYF. This chain uses TRBV9 with TRBJ2-3; 8 nucleotides agree with TRBD2. The CDR3 has 15 amino acids. V was clipped by 4 bases and J by 9 bases; unmatched bases: 13. The V gene's germline CDR1 is SGDLS and CDR2 YYNGEE.

V gene TRBV9 combines with J gene TRBJ1-1; possible D gene TRBD1, 6 bases. This CDR3 is 15 amino acids long. V was cut by 4 bases and J by 1 base, with 14 bases left in between. Germline V gene sequence: CDR1 SGDLS, CDR2 YYNGEE. CDR3 bases: TGTGCCAGCAGCCCGAGACAGGACTCGAACACTGAAGCTTTCTTT. Its translation: CASSPRQDSNTEAFF.

This clonotype was found many times. The chain joins TRBV19 to TRBJ1-1, with D unclear. Germline V gene data show CDR1 as LNHDA and CDR2 as SQIVND (reference sequence). V was trimmed by 1 base and J by 4 bases, leaving 7 bases between them. This CDR3 has 13 residues. CDR3 residues: CASSIVVGTEAFF. The CDR3 nucleotides read TGTGCCAGTAGTATAGTGGTGGGCACTGAAGCTTTCTTT.

This CDR3 is CASDSGTPNSPLHTF. CDR3 nucleotide sequence: TGTGCCAGCGACTCAGGGACACCTAATTCACCCCTCCACACCTTC. This chain uses TRBV7-9 with TRBJ1-2, with D possibly TRBD1 on 6 matching bases. The CDR3 is made up of 15 amino acids. Trimming pared 8 bases from V and 12 bases from J, leaving 28 bases between. Per germline, CDR1 SEHNR and CDR2 FQNEAQ (reference sequence).

This clonotype was observed at least ten times. V and J are TRBV27 and TRBJ2-1; D remains ambiguous. Germline values: CDR1 MNHEY, CDR2 SMNVEV (reference sequence). The CDR3 runs 15 residues. V shed 5 bases and J shed 2 bases, with 13 bases lying between them. CDR3: CASSPLQKTYNEQFF. The CDR3 region has the DNA TGTGCCAGCAGTCCACTGCAAAAGACCTACAATGAGCAGTTCTTC.

In this sample, this clonotype turned up a few times. V gene TRBV10-3 combines with J gene TRBJ1-1, with D possibly being TRBD1 (6 bases). Germline V gene lookup returns CDR1 ENHRY and CDR2 SYGVKD. The germline V and J ends were trimmed by 10 bases and 4 bases, with 16 bases remaining between them. The CDR3 spans 13 residues. CDR3 protein: CASDTGRGTEAFF. The CDR3 DNA is TGTGCCAGCGACACAGGGCGAGGCACTGAAGCTTTCTTT.

About this clonotype itself: The CDR3 carries no conserved terminal phenylalanine or tryptophan, so it likely arises from a read error. No DNA is shown, since the ends of the CDR3 on it are uncertain; the CDR3 is the one TCRdb lists. The genes are TRBV9 and TRBJ1-4. Both ends counted, the CDR3 spans 13 residues. Looked up from germline, CDR1 is SGDLS and CDR2 is YYNGEE. This chain's CDR3 is CASSVSGLVYVLY.

This chain uses TRBV20-1 with TRBJ1-2, with D perhaps TRBD1 (5 bases). The V gene lost 4 bases and the J gene lost 5 bases, with 17 bases spanning the gap. Germline CDR1 DFQATT, CDR2 SNEGSKA (reference sequence). This CDR3 contains 14 residues. CDR3 coding DNA: TGCAGTGCTACCTTTGAGACAGCCATATATGGCTACACCTTC. This translates into CSATFETAIYGYTF.

In DNA form, the CDR3 reads TGTGCCAGCAGCAACGGGATCCAATGGGAGACCCAGTACTTC. Encoded protein: CASSNGIQWETQYF. This chain links TRBV12-3 or TRBV12-4 with TRBJ2-5; TRBD2 might be the D (5 bases). This CDR3 region has 14 residues. The V end was cut by 6 bases, the J end by 5 bases, with 16 bases between.

This clonotype was found many times. The chain joins TRBV20-1 to TRBJ1-2; no reliable D call. The germline V gene encodes CDR1 DFQATT and CDR2 SNEGSKA (reference sequence). The CDR3 is 11 amino acids. The V gene lost 3 bases and the J gene lost 6 bases, with 8 bases spanning the gap. CDR3 protein: CSASSRDGYTF. The CDR3 DNA sequence: TGCAGTGCTAGCAGTAGAGATGGCTACACCTTC.